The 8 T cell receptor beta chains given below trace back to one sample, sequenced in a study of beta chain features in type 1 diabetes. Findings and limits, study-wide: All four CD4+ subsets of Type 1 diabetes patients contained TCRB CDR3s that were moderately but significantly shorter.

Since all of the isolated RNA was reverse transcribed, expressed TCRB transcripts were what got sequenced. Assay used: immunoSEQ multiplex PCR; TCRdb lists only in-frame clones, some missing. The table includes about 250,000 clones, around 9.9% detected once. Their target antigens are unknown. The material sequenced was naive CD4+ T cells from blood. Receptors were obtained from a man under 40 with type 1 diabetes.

The CDR3 loop is CASSIFGGIGYGYTF. Written as DNA, the CDR3 is TGTGCCAGTAGTATCTTCGGGGGAATCGGCTATGGCTACACCTTC. This chain joins TRBV19 and TRBJ1-2; D might be TRBD1 (5 bases). This CDR3 contains 15 residues. Deletions cut 3 bases from V and 4 bases from J, with 15 bases between. Germline-derived CDR1 and CDR2 are LNHDA and SQIVND (reference sequence).

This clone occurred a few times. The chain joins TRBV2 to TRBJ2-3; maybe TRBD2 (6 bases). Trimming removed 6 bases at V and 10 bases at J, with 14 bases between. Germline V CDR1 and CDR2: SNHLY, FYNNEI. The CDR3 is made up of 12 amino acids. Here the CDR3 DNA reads TGTGCCAGCAGGAGACCCGGGACTCCGCAGTATTTT. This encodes CASRRPGTPQYF.

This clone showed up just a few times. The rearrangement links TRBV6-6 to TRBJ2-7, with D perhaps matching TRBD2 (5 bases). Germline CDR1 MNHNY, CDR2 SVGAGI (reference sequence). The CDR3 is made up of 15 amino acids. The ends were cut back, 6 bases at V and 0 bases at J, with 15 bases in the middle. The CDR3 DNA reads TGTGCCAGCAGGAAGGGCCCGGGGAACTCCTACGAGCAGTACTTC. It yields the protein CASRKGPGNSYEQYF.

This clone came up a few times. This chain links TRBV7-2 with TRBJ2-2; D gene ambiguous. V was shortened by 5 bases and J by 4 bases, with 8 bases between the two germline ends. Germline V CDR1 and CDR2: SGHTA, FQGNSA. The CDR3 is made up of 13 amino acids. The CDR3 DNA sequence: TGTGCCAGCAGCCCACCAGTCACCGGGGAGCTGTTTTTT. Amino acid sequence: CASSPPVTGELFF.

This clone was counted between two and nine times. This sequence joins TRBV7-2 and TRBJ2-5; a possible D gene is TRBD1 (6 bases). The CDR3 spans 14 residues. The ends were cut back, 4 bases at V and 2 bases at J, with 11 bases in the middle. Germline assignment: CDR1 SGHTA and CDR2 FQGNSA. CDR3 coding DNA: TGTGCCAGCAGCTCGGCAGGGGCGCAAGAGACCCAGTACTTC. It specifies CASSSAGAQETQYF.

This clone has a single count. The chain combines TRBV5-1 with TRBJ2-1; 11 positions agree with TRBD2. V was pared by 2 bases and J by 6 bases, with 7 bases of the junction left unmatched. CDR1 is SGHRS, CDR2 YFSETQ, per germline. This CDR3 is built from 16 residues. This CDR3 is CASSFNLAGGSNEQFF. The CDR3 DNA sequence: TGCGCCAGCAGCTTCAACCTAGCGGGGGGCTCCAATGAGCAGTTCTTC. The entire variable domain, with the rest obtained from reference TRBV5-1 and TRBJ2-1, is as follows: KAGVTQTPRYLIKTRGQQVTLSCSPISGHRSVSWYQQTPGQGLQFLFEYFSETQRNKGNFPGRFSGRQFSNSRSEMNVSTLELGDSALYLCASSFNLAGGSNEQFFGPGTRLTVL.

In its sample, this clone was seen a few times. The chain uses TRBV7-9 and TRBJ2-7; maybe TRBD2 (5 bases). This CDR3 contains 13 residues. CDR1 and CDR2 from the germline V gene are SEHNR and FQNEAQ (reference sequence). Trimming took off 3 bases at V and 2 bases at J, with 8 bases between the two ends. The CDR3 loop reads CASSFAGTYEQYF. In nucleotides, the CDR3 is TGTGCCAGCAGCTTTGCCGGGACCTACGAGCAGTACTTC.

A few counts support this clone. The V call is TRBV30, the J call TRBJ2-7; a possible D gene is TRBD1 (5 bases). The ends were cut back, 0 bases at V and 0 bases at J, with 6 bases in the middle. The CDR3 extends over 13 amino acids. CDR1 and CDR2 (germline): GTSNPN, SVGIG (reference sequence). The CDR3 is CAWSVGHSYEQYF. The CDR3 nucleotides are TGTGCCTGGAGTGTAGGACACTCCTACGAGCAGTACTTC. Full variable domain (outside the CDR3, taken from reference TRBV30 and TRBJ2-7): SQTIHQWPATLVQPVGSPLSLECTVEGTSNPNLYWYRQAAGRGLQLLFYSVGIGQISSEVPQNLSASRPQDRQFILSSKKLLLSDSGFYLCAWSVGHSYEQYFGPGTRLTVT.